This entry lists 31 T cell receptor beta chains sequenced from one sample in a study of T cells in Graves' hyperthyroidism and ophthalmopathy. Authors of the study amplified TCR beta CDR3 regions from RNA transcripts. The HTBI primer set was used in a first-round RT-PCR of the TCR CDR3. TCRdb analysed the multiplex PCR reads with MiXCR anew, one entry per CDR3 protein. The table includes 600,000 to 750,000 distinct CDR3 sequences, 17% detected once. Sequences were obtained from blood. The receptors derive from a man in his forties or fifties with Graves' hyperthyroidism.

Note on this clonotype: A read error may explain this, as a much larger clone is one base away. J is TRBJ2-5 and V is TRBV12-3 or TRBV12-4; no clear D. This CDR3 contains 11 residues. Trimming took off 2 bases at V and 6 bases at J, with 4 bases between the two ends. CDR3 sequence (DNA): TGTGCCAGCAGTTTAAGAAAGACCCAGTACTTC. Its translation is CASSLRKTQYF.

The V call is TRBV6-4, the J call TRBJ1-5; tentative D call: TRBD1 (6 bases). Germline V gene lookup returns CDR1 MRHNA and CDR2 SNTAGT. The CDR3 extends over 13 amino acids. V lost 4 bases and J lost 7, with 11 bases in between. The CDR3 spells CASSVMGGQPQHF. The CDR3 coding sequence is TGTGCCAGCAGTGTAATGGGGGGCCAGCCCCAGCATTTT.

As regards this clonotype: A much larger clone lies a single base off, so this may be a read error. V and J are TRBV15 and TRBJ1-5; no clear D. Germline CDR1 is LNHNV and CDR2 is YYDKDF (reference sequence). The CDR3 covers 17 residues. CDR3 DNA sequence: TGTGCCACCAGCAGAGATAAGGGAGTTTATAGCAATCAGCCCCAGCGTTTT. Its translation is CATSRDKGVYSNQPQRF. Filled out from reference TRBV15 and TRBJ1-5, the complete variable domain reads DAMVIQNPRYQVTQFGKPVTLSCSQTLNHNVMYWYQQKSSQAPKLLFHYYDKDFNNEADTPDNFQSRRPNTSFCFLDIRSPGLGDTAMYLCATSRDKGVYSNQPQRFGDGTRLSIL.

This clonotype has a handful of counts. The V and J genes are TRBV27 and TRBJ2-7; TRBD1 might be the D (5 bases). V gave up 5 bases and J gave up 4 bases, with 15 bases separating them. Germline loops: CDR1 MNHEY, CDR2 SMNVEV (reference sequence). The CDR3 spans 14 residues. CDR3 in amino acids: CASSKQVTFYEQYF. As DNA, the CDR3 is TGTGCCAGCAGTAAACAGGTTACCTTTTACGAGCAGTACTTC.

The chain employs TRBV18 and TRBJ2-3; 7 bases are a match to TRBD2. With V trimmed by 6 bases and J by 3 bases, 9 bases remained unmatched. This CDR3 has 15 amino acids. Germline V lookup: CDR1 KGHSH, CDR2 LQKENI. The CDR3 spells CASSRALAVTDTQYF. CDR3 bases: TGTGCCAGCTCGAGGGCTCTAGCGGTAACAGATACGCAGTATTTT.

Only one count was recorded for this clonotype. The rearrangement joins TRBV6-1 to TRBJ2-2, with D perhaps TRBD1 (6 bases). Germline-derived CDR1 and CDR2 are MNHNS and SASEGT. The CDR3 extends over 12 amino acids. Trimming left V 8 bases short and J 6 bases short, with 10 bases between. The CDR3 protein is CASAGVPGELFF. DNA of the CDR3: TGTGCCAGCGCAGGGGTACCCGGGGAGCTGTTTTTT.

This clonotype was found a few times. The chain is built from TRBV20-1 and TRBJ2-3; D assignment may be TRBD1 or TRBD2 (5 bases each). V lost 0 bases, J lost 4 bases, and 20 bases lay in between. CDR1 is DFQATT and CDR2 is SNEGSKA in the germline V gene (reference sequence). The CDR3 runs 17 residues. CDR3 nucleotides: TGCAGTGCTAGAGATGGGGGTAGTGATGGGAGCGCAGATACGCAGTATTTT. Amino acid sequence: CSARDGGSDGSADTQYF.

This clonotype was observed many times. The rearrangement joins TRBV18 to TRBJ1-2, with D unclear. V was trimmed by 3 bases and J by 5 bases, leaving 13 bases between them. This CDR3 has 14 amino acids. CDR1 is KGHSH, CDR2 LQKENI, per germline. CDR3 sequence (DNA): TGTGCCAGCTCACCGTCGCAAGACGGATATGGCTACACCTTC. This sequence encodes CASSPSQDGYGYTF.

V is TRBV6-1 and J is TRBJ2-7, with 11 nucleotides matching TRBD2. CDR3 size: 15 residues. Trimming took 4 bases from V and 7 from J; bases not matched to a gene: 9. Germline assignment: CDR1 MNHNS and CDR2 SASEGT. For the CDR3, the DNA is TGTGCCAGCAGTGGACTAGCGGGAAACACCGGGGAGCAGTACTTC. Protein product: CASSGLAGNTGEQYF.

This clonotype appeared many times. The V and J genes are TRBV24-1 and TRBJ2-1, with 13 bases that match TRBD2. CDR1 is KGHDR, CDR2 SFDVKD, per germline. The CDR3 extends over 17 amino acids. Germline trimming cut 2 bases from V and 8 bases from J; bases unmatched to any gene: 8. The CDR3 region is CATSDSWTSGSRDEQFF. The DNA for the CDR3 is TGTGCCACCAGTGATTCCTGGACTAGCGGGAGCAGAGATGAGCAGTTCTTC.

This clonotype has only a few counts. This sequence joins TRBV19 and TRBJ2-1; 11 nucleotides line up with TRBD2. Germline V gives CDR1 LNHDA, CDR2 SQIVND (reference sequence). This CDR3 spans 13 amino acids. Here the CDR3 reads CGSGPSGRHEQFF. DNA of the CDR3: TGTGGCTCAGGGCCTAGCGGGAGGCATGAGCAGTTCTTC.

The CDR3 here is CASSPLSGHSYEQYF. The CDR3 DNA reads as TGTGCCAGCAGCCCCCTCAGCGGACACTCCTACGAGCAGTACTTC. The chain carries TRBV14 and TRBJ2-7; possibly TRBD1 or TRBD2 for D (5 bases each). Trimming shortened V by 4 bases and J by 0 bases, and 13 bases separated the two germline ends. The CDR3 has 15 amino acids. Germline V gene data show CDR1 as SGHDN and CDR2 as FVKESK. Looking up the rest from reference TRBV14 and TRBJ2-7 gives the full variable domain: EAGVTQFPSHSVIEKGQTVTLRCDPISGHDNLYWYRRVMGKEIKFLLHFVKESKQDESGMPNNRFLAERTGGTYSTLKVQPAELEDSGVYFCASSPLSGHSYEQYFGPGTRLTVT.

The V and J genes are TRBV20-1 and TRBJ2-1; 10 positions match TRBD2. Trimming removed 1 base from V and 5 bases from J; junction bases left unmatched: 5. This CDR3 region has 15 residues. Germline CDR1 DFQATT, CDR2 SNEGSKA (reference sequence). CDR3 nucleotide sequence: TGCAGTGCTAGAGTTGCTAGCGGGAGAAACAATGAGCAGTTCTTC. Protein sequence: CSARVASGRNNEQFF.

This clonotype was seen repeatedly, ten times or more. The chain combines TRBV9 with TRBJ2-7; TRBD2 aligns across 7 bases. CDR3 length: 18 residues. Trimming at V came to 2 bases and at J to 4 bases, leaving 18 bases not matched to a gene. Germline values: CDR1 SGDLS, CDR2 YYNGEE. For the CDR3, the DNA is TGTGCCAGCAGCGTGGGACCTAGCGGCGAGTTGTGGGGGTACGAGCAGTACTTC. It translates to CASSVGPSGELWGYEQYF.

This clonotype was observed a few times. The rearrangement joins TRBV29-1 to TRBJ2-1, with D hard to call. V was clipped by 2 bases and J by 10 bases, with 18 bases between them. The V gene's germline CDR1 is SQVTM and CDR2 ANQGSEA. This CDR3 has 14 amino acids. CDR3 sequence (DNA): TGCAGCGTTGAACTGGTCGGCTCCCCGATCGAGCAGTTCTTC. Protein: CSVELVGSPIEQFF.

This chain links TRBV18 with TRBJ2-1, with 14 bases identical to TRBD2. This CDR3 region has 17 residues. V lost 4 bases to trimming and J lost 2 bases; unmatched junction nucleotides: 4. Germline V CDR1 and CDR2: KGHSH, LQKENI. The CDR3 protein is CASSRGLAGDPYNEQFF. CDR3 nucleotide sequence: TGTGCCAGCTCACGGGGACTAGCGGGAGATCCCTACAATGAGCAGTTCTTC.

This chain connects TRBV5-1 to TRBJ1-1; 8 nucleotides match TRBD1. The V segment lost 4 bases and the J segment 4 bases; nucleotides outside the gene matches: 6. Germline V gene sequence: CDR1 SGHRS, CDR2 YFSETQ. The CDR3 extends over 14 amino acids. CDR3 sequence reads: CASSADRAPTEAFF. The CDR3 nucleotides are TGCGCCAGCAGCGCGGACAGGGCGCCCACTGAAGCTTTCTTT.

This clonotype has at least ten counts. This chain uses TRBV28 with TRBJ2-1; 11 bases are a match to TRBD2. V shed 6 bases and J 1 base; nucleotides not matched to a gene: 5. The CDR3 contains 16 residues. Germline loops: CDR1 MDHEN, CDR2 SYDVKM. The chain's CDR3 is CASSLGTSGSYNEQFF. The DNA of the CDR3 is TGTGCCAGCAGCTTAGGGACTAGCGGATCCTACAATGAGCAGTTCTTC.

At least ten counts were recorded for this clonotype. This sequence joins TRBV14 and TRBJ1-4; possibly TRBD1 for D (6 bases). This CDR3 is 15 amino acids long. Germline CDR1 and CDR2: SGHDN and FVKESK. Trimming pared 4 bases from V and 5 bases from J, leaving 14 bases between. CDR3 bases: TGTGCCAGCAGCCCAGGACAGTTGAGAAATGAAAAACTGTTTTTT. This sequence encodes CASSPGQLRNEKLFF.

This clonotype was recorded many times. The chain combines TRBV11-2 with TRBJ2-2; D call uncertain. The CDR3 has 15 amino acids. The V and J ends lost 0 bases and 0 bases respectively, with 5 bases between them. The germline V gene has CDR1 SGHAT and CDR2 FQNNGV. The chain's CDR3 is CASSLERTNTGELFF. The DNA of the CDR3 is TGTGCCAGCAGCTTAGAACGTACGAACACCGGGGAGCTGTTTTTT.

This clonotype was seen repeatedly, ten times or more. CDR3 sequence reads: CASTSRQGRGQETQYF. DNA of the CDR3: TGTGCCAGCACCTCTCGGCAGGGAAGGGGACAAGAGACCCAGTACTTC. The chain is built from TRBV28 and TRBJ2-5; tentatively, D is TRBD1 (5 bases). CDR3 length: 16 residues. V shed 7 bases and J shed 2 bases, with 20 bases lying between them. Germline lookup yields CDR1 MDHEN and CDR2 SYDVKM.

This clonotype has a count of ten or more. V usage is TRBV2 and J usage is TRBJ2-1; D is perhaps TRBD2 (6 bases). Germline CDR1 SNHLY, CDR2 FYNNEI. This CDR3 comprises 14 residues. V was shortened by 3 bases and J by 6 bases, with 12 bases between the two germline ends. The CDR3 DNA follows: TGTGCCAGCAGTGATAGAGGCGGGATCAATGAGCAGTTCTTC. This codes for CASSDRGGINEQFF.

This clonotype was observed a handful of times. Mismatch with germline at one junction end may stem from a read error. V is TRBV19 and J is TRBJ1-1; TRBD1 aligns across 7 bases. Germline values: CDR1 LNHDA, CDR2 SQIVND (reference sequence). This CDR3 region has 13 residues. The CDR3 DNA reads TGTGCCAGTAGTCTACAGGGGAACGCTGAAGCTTTCTTT. This codes for CASSLQGNAEAFF.

Only a few counts were recorded for this clonotype. This chain connects TRBV5-1 to TRBJ1-1; D gene unclear. This CDR3 has 14 amino acids. V was trimmed by 0 bases and J by 4 bases, leaving 10 bases between them. Germline CDR1 is SGHRS and CDR2 is YFSETQ. The CDR3 is CASSLVTVGTEAFF. The CDR3 coding sequence is TGCGCCAGCAGCTTGGTCACGGTCGGCACTGAAGCTTTCTTT.

This clonotype occurred a few times. The V call is TRBV5-1, the J call TRBJ2-3, with TRBD2 matching 12 bases. Losses at the gene ends were 1 base for V and 5 bases for J; bases not matched to a gene: 2. Germline V gene data show CDR1 as SGHRS and CDR2 as YFSETQ. CDR3 length: 15 residues. The DNA of the CDR3 is TGCGCCAGCAGCTTGCTGGGACTAGCGGGAGATACGCAGTATTTT. It yields the protein CASSLLGLAGDTQYF.

The genes are TRBV20-1 and TRBJ1-2; weak D call: TRBD1 (5 bases). Germline assignment: CDR1 DFQATT and CDR2 SNEGSKA (reference sequence). The CDR3 loop spans 13 amino acids. Trimming stripped 6 bases from V and 1 base from J, with 12 bases between. The CDR3 DNA reads as TGCAGTGCGGTCGACAGCTTTAACTATGGCTACACCTTC. This translates into CSAVDSFNYGYTF.

This clonotype has at least ten counts. J is TRBJ2-5 and V is TRBV27, with D perhaps TRBD1 (7 bases). The CDR3 covers 15 residues. CDR1 and CDR2 (germline): MNHEY, SMNVEV (reference sequence). V was pared by 5 bases and J by 5 bases, with 18 bases between. DNA for the CDR3: TGTGCCAGCAGTACCCGCAGGGGGGCGGGGGAGACCCAGTACTTC. This codes for CASSTRRGAGETQYF.

The chain combines TRBV24-1 with TRBJ2-1, with TRBD2 matching 15 bases. V gave up 3 bases and J gave up 5 bases; unmatched junction bases: 7. Germline V lookup: CDR1 KGHDR, CDR2 SFDVKD. This CDR3 spans 18 amino acids. The CDR3 here is CATSDTGTSGRFHNEQFF. DNA for the CDR3: TGTGCCACCAGTGATACCGGGACTAGCGGGAGGTTTCACAATGAGCAGTTCTTC.

This clonotype showed up many times. J is TRBJ1-2 and V is TRBV14; 9 bases agree with TRBD1. CDR1 and CDR2 (germline): SGHDN, FVKESK. V was clipped by 1 base and J by 8 bases; unmatched bases: 5. The CDR3 length is 14 residues. The CDR3 loop reads CASSQAGTGKGYTF. Here the CDR3 DNA reads TGTGCCAGCAGCCAAGCGGGGACAGGGAAAGGCTACACCTTC.

This clonotype was observed at least ten times. The J gene is TRBJ2-7, the V gene TRBV5-1, with 10 bases fitting TRBD2. The V gene end was trimmed by 4 bases and the J gene end by 2 bases; junction bases not matched to a gene: 15. The CDR3 is made up of 18 amino acids. In germline, CDR1 is SGHRS, CDR2 YFSETQ. DNA for the CDR3: TGCGCCAGCAGCGTCCTAACCCCGACTAGCGGGTTACCCTACGAGCAGTACTTC. Protein: CASSVLTPTSGLPYEQYF.

This clonotype has a count of ten or more. The rearrangement uses TRBV9 and TRBJ2-5, with 7 nucleotides matching TRBD1. The CDR3 contains 14 residues. CDR1 and CDR2 (germline): SGDLS, YYNGEE. The V and J ends lost 4 bases and 1 base, in that order; junction bases with no gene match: 4. In DNA, the CDR3 is TGTGCCAGCAGCCCGACAGGGACCCAAGAGACCCAGTACTTC. This gives the protein CASSPTGTQETQYF.